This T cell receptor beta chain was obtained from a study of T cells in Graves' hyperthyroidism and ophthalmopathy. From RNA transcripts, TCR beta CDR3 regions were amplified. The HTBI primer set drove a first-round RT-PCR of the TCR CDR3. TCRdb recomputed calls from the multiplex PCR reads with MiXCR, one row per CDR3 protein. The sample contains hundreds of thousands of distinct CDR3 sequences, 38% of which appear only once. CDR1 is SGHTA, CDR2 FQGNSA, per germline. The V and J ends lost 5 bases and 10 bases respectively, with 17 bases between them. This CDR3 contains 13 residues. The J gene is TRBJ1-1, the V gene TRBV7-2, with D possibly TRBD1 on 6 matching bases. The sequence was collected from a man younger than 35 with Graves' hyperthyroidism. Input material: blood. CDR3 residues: CASSPRGALGAFF. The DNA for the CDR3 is TGTGCCAGCAGCCCCCGGGGGGCGCTCGGAGCTTTCTTT. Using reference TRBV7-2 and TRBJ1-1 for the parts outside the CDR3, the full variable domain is GAGVSQSPSNKVTEKGKDVELRCDPISGHTALYWYRQSLGQGLEFLIYFQGNSAPDKSGLPSDRFSAERTGGSVSTLTIQRTQQEDSAVYLCASSPRGALGAFFGQGTRLTVV.